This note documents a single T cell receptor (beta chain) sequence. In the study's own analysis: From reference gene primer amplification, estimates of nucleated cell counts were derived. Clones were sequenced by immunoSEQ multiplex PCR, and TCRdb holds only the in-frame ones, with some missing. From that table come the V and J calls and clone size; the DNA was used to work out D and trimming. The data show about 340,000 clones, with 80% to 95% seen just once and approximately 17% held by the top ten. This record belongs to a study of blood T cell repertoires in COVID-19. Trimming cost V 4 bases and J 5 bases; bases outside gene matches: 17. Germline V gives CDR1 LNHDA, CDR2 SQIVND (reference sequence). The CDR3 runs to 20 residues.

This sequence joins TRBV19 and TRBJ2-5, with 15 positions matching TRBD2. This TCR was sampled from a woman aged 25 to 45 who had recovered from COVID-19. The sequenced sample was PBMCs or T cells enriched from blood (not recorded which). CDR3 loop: CASSTFRGPGLAGGLETQYF. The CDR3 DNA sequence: TGTGCCAGTAGTACGTTTCGGGGGCCGGGACTAGCGGGAGGATTGGAGACCCAGTACTTC.